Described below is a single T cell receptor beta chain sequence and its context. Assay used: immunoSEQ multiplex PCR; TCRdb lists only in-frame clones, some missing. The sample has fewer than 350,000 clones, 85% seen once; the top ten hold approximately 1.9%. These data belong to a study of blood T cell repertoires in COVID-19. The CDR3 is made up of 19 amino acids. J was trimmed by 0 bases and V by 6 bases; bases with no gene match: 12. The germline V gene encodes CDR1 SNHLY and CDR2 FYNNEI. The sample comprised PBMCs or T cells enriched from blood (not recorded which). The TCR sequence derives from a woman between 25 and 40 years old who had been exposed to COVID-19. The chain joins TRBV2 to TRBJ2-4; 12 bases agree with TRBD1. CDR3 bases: TGTGCCAGCAGGGCTACCGGGACAGGGGGCTTCACAGCCAAAAACATTCAGTACTTC. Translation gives CASRATGTGGFTAKNIQYF.